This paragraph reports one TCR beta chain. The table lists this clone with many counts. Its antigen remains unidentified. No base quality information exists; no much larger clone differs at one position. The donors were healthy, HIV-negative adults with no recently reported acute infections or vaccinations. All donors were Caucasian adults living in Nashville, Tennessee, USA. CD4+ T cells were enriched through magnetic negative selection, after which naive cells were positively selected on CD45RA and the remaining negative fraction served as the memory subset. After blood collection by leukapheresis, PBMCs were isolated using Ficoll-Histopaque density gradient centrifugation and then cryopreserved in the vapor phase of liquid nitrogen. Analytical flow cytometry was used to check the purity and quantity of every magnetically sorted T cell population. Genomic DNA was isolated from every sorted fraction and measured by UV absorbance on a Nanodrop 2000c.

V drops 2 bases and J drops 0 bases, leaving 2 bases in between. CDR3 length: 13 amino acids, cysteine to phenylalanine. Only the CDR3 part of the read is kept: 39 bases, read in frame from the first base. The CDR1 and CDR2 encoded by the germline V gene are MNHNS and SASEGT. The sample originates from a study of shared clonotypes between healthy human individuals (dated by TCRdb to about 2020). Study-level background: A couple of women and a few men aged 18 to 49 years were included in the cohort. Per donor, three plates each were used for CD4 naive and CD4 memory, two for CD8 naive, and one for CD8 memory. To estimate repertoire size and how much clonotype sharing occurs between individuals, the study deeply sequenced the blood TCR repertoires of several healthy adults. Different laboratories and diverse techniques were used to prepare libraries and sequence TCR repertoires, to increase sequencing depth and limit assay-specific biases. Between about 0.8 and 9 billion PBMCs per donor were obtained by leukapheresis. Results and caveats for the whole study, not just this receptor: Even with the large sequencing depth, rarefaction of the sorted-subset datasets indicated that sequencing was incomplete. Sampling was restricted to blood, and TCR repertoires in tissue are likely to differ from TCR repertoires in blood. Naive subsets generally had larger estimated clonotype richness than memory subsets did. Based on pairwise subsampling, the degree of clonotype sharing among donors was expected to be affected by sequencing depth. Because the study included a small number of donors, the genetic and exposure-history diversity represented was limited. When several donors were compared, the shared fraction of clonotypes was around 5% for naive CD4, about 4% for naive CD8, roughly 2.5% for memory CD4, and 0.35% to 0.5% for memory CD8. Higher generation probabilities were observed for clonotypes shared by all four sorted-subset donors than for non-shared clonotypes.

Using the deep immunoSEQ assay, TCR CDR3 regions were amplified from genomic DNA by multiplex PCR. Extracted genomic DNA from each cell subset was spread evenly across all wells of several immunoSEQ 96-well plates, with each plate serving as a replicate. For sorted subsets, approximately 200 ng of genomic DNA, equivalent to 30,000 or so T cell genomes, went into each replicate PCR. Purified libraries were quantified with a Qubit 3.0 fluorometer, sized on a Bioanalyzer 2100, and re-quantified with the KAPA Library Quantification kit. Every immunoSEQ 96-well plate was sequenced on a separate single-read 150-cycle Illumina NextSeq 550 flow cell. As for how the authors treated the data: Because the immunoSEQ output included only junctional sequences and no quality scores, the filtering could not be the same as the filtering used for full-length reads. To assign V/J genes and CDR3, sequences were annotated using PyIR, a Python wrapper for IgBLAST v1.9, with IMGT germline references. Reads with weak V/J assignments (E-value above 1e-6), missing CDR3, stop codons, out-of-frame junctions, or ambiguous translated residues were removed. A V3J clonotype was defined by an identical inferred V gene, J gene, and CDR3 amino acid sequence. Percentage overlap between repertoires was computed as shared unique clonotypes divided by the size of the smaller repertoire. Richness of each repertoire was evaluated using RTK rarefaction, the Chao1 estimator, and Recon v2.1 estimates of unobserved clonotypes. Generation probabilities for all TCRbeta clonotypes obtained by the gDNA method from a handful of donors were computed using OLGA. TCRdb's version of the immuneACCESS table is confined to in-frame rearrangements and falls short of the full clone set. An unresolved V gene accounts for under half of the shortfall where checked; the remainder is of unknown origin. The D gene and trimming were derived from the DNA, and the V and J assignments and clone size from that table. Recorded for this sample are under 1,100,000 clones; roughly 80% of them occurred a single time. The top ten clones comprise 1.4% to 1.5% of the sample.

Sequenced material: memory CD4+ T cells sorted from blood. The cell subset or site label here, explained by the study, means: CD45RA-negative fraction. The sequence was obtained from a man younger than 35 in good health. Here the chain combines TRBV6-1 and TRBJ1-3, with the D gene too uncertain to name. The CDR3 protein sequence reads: CASSEHSGNTIYF. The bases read TGTGCCAGCAGTGAACACTCTGGAAACACCATATATTTT.